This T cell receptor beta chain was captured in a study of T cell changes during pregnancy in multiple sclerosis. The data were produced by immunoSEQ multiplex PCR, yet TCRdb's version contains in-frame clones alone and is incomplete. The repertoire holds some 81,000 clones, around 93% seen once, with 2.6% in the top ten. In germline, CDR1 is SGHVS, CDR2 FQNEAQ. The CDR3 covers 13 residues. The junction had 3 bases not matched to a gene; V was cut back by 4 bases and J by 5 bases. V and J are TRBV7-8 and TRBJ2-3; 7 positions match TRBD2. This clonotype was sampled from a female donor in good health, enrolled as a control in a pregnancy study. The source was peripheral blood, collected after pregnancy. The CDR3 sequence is CASSWGGGDTQYF. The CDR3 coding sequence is TGTGCCAGCAGCTGGGGCGGGGGAGATACGCAGTATTTT.